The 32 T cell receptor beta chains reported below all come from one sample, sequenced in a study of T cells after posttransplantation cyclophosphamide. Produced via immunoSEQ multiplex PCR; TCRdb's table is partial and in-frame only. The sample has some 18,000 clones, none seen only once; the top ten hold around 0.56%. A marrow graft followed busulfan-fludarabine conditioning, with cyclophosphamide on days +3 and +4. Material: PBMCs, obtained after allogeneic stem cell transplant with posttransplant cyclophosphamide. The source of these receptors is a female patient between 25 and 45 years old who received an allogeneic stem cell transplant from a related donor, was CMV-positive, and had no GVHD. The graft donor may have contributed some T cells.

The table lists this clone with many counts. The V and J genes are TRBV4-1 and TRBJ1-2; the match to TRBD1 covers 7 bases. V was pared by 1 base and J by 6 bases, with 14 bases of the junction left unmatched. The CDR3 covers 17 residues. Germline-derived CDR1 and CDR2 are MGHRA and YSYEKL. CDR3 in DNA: TGCGCCAGCAGCCAAGGTACGACAGACAGGGTATGGAATGGCTACACCTTC. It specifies CASSQGTTDRVWNGYTF.

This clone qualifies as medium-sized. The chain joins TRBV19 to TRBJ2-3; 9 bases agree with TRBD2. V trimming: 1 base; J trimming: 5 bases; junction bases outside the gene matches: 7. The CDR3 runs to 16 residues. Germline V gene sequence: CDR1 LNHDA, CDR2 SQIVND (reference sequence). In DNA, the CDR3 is TGTGCCAGTAGTATAGGAGGTAGCGGGAGAGGAGATACGCAGTATTTT. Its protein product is CASSIGGSGRGDTQYF.

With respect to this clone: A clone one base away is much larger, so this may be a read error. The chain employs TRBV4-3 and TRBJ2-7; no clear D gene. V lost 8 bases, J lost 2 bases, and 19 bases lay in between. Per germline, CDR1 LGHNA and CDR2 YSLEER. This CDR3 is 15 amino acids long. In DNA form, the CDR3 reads TGCGCCAGCTCTCAGGCGCTACAGAACACCTACGAGCAGTACTTC. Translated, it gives CASSQALQNTYEQYF.

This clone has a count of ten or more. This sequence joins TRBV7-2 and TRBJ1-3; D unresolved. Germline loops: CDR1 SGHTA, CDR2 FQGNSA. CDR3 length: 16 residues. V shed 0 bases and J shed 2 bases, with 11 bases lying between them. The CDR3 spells CASSLALSPAGNTIYF. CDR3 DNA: TGTGCCAGCAGCTTAGCCCTTTCCCCCGCTGGAAACACCATATATTTT. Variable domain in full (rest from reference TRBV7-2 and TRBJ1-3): GAGVSQSPSNKVTEKGKDVELRCDPISGHTALYWYRQSLGQGLEFLIYFQGNSAPDKSGLPSDRFSAERTGGSVSTLTIQRTQQEDSAVYLCASSLALSPAGNTIYFGEGSWLTVV.

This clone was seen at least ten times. This CDR3 is CASSYARERVEGYTF. The CDR3 nucleotides read TGTGCCAGCAGTTACGCCCGAGAGCGGGTAGAAGGCTACACCTTC. This chain links TRBV6-6 with TRBJ1-2; D not certain. This CDR3 has 15 residues. Germline V gives CDR1 MNHNY, CDR2 SVGAGI (reference sequence). Trimming pared 2 bases from V and 8 bases from J, leaving 18 bases between.

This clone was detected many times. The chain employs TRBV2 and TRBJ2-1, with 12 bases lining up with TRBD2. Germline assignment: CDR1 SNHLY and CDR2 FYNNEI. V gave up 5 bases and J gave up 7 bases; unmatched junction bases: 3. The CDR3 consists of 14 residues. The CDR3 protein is CASSFGTSGNEQFF. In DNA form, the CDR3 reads TGTGCCAGCAGTTTCGGGACTAGCGGGAATGAGCAGTTCTTC. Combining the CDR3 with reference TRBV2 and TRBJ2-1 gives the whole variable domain EPEVTQTPSHQVTQMGQEVILRCVPISNHLYFYWYRQILGQKVEFLVSFYNNEISEKSEIFDDQFSVERPDGSNFTLKIRSTKLEDSAMYFCASSFGTSGNEQFFGPGTRLTVL.

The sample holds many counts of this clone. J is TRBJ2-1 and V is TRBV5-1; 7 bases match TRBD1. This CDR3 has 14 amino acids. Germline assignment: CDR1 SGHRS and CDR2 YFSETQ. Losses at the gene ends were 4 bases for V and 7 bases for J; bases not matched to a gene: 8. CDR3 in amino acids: CASSVGQVENEQFF. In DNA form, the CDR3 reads TGCGCCAGCAGCGTCGGACAGGTAGAAAATGAGCAGTTCTTC.

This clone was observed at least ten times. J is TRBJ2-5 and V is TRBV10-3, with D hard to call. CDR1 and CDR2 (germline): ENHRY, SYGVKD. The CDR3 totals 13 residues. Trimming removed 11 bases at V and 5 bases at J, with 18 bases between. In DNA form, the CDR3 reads TGTGCCTCAAGTCCCCGACCGGAGGAGACCCAGTACTTC. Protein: CASSPRPEETQYF.

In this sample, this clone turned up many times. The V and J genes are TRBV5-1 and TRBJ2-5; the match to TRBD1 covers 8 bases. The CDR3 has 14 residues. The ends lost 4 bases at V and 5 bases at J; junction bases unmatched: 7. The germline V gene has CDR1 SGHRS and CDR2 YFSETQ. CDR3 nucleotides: TGCGCCAGCAGCAGCTCAGGGGGCGTGGAGACCCAGTACTTC. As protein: CASSSSGGVETQYF.

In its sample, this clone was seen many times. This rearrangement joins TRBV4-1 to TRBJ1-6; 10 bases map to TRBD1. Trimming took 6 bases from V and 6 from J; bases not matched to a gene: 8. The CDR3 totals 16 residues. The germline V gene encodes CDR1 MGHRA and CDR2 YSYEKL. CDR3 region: CASRDATGGGNSPLHF. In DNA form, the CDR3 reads TGCGCCAGCAGAGACGCGACAGGGGGCGGTAATTCACCCCTCCACTTT.

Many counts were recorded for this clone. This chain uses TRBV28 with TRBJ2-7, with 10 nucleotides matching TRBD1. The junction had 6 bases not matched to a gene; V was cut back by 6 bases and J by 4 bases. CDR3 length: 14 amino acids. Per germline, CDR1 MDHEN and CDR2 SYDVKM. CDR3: CASRWGTGAYEQYF. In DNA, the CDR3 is TGTGCCAGCAGGTGGGGGACAGGGGCTTACGAGCAGTACTTC.

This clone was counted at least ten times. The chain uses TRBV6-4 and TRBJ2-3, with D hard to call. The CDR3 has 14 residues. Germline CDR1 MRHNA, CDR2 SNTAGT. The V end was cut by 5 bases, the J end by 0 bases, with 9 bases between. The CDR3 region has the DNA TGTGCCAGCAGTTCGACATCCAGCACAGATACGCAGTATTTT. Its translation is CASSSTSSTDTQYF.

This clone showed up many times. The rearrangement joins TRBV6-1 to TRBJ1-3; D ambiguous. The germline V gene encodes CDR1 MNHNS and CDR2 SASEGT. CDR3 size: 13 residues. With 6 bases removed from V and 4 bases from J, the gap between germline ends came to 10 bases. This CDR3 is CASRTFGGNTIYF. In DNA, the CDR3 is TGTGCCAGCAGGACCTTCGGGGGAAACACCATATATTTT.

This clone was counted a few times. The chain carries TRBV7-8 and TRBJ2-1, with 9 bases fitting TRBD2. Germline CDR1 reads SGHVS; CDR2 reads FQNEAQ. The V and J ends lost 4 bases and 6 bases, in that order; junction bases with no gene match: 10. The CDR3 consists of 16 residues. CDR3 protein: CASSSDLAGEGNEQFF. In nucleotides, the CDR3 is TGTGCCAGCAGCTCTGACTTAGCGGGAGAGGGCAATGAGCAGTTCTTC.

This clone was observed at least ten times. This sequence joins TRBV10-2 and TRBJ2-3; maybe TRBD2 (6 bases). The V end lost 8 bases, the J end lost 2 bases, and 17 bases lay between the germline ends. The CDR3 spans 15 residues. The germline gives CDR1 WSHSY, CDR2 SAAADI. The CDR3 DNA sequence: TGCGCCAGCGGTGGGTCGGGGACTTCCACAGATACGCAGTATTTT. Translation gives CASGGSGTSTDTQYF.

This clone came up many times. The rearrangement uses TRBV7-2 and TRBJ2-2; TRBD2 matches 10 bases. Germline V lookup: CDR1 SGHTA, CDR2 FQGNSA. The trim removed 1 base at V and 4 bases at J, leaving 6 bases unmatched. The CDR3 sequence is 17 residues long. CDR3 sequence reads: CASSLGGASGSTGELFF. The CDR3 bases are TGTGCCAGCAGCTTAGGCGGGGCTAGCGGGAGCACCGGGGAGCTGTTTTTT.

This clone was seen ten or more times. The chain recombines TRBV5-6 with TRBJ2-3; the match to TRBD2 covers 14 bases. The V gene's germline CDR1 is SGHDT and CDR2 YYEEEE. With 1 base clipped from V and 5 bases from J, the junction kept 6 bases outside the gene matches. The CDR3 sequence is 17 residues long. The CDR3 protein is CASSLTTSGRAVDTQYF. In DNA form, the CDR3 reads TGTGCCAGCAGCTTGACGACTAGCGGGAGGGCCGTAGATACGCAGTATTTT.

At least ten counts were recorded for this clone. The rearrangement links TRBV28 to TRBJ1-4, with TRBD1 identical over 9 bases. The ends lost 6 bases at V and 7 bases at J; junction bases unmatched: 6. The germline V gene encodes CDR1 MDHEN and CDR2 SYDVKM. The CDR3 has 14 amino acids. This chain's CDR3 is CASRGQGLIEKLFF. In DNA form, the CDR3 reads TGTGCCAGCAGGGGACAGGGTTTAATTGAAAAACTGTTTTTT.

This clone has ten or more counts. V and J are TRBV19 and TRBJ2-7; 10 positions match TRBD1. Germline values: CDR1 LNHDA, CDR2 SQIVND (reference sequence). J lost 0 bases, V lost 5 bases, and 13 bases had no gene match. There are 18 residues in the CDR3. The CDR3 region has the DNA TGTGCCAGTAGTTTAAGATCCGGGACAGGGGCCATCTCCTACGAGCAGTACTTC. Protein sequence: CASSLRSGTGAISYEQYF.

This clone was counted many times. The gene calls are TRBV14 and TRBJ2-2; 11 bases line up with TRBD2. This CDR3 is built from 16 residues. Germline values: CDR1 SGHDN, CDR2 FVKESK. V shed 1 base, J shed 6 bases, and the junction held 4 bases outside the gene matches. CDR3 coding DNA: TGTGCCAGCAGCCAAGTAGCGGGAGGGCCCGCCGGGGAGCTGTTTTTT. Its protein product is CASSQVAGGPAGELFF.

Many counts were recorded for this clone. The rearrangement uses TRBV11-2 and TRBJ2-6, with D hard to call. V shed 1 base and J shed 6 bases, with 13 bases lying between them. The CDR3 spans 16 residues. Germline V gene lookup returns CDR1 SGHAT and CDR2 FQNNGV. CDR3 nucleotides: TGTGCCAGCAGCTTAGGCCCCTTCGGTATGGCCAACGTCCTGACTTTC. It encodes CASSLGPFGMANVLTF.

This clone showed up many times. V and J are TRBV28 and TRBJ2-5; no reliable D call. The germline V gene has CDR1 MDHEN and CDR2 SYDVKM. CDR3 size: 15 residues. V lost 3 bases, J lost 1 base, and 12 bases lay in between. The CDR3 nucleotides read TGTGCCAGCAGTTTGATCCAGTCTTTCCAAGAGACCCAGTACTTC. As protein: CASSLIQSFQETQYF.

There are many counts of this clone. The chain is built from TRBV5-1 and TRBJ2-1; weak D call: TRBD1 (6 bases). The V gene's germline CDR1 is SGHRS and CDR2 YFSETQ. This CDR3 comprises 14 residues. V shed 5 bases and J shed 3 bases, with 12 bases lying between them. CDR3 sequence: CASSKRQDYNEQFF. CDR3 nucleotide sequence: TGCGCCAGCAGTAAGAGACAGGACTACAATGAGCAGTTCTTC. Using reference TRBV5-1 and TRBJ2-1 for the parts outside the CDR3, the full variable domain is KAGVTQTPRYLIKTRGQQVTLSCSPISGHRSVSWYQQTPGQGLQFLFEYFSETQRNKGNFPGRFSGRQFSNSRSEMNVSTLELGDSALYLCASSKRQDYNEQFFGPGTRLTVL.

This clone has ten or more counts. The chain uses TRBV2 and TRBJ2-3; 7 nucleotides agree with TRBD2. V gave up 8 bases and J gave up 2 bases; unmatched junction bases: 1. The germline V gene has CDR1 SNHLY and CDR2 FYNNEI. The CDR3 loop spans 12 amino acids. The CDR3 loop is CASRDYTDTQYF. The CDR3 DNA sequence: TGTGCCAGCCGGGACTACACAGATACGCAGTATTTT.

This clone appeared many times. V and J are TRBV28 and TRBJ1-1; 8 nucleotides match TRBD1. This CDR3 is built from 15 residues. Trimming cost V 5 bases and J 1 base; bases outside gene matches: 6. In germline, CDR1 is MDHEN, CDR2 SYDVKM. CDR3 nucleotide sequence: TGTGCCAGCAGTATTACAGGGGGGGGGAACACTGAAGCTTTCTTT. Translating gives CASSITGGGNTEAFF.

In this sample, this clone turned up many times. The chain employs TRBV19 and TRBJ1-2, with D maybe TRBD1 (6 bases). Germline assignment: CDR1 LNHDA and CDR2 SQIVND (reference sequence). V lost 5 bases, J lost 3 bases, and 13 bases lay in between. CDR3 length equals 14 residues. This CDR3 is CASSPQGRDYGYTF. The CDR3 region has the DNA TGTGCCAGTAGTCCCCAGGGGAGGGACTATGGCTACACCTTC.

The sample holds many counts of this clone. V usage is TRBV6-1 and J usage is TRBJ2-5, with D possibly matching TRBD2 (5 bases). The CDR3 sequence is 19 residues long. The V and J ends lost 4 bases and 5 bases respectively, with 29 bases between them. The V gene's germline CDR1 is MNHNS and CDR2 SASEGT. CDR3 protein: CASSVFPKIIRGRSETQYF. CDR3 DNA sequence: TGTGCCAGCAGTGTTTTCCCAAAAATAATCCGAGGGCGGTCGGAGACCCAGTACTTC.

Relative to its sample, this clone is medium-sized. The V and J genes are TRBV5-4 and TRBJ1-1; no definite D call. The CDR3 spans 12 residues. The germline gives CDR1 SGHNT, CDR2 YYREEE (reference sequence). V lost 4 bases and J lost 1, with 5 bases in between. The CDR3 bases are TGTGCCAGCAGCCTCCCGAACACTGAAGCTTTCTTT. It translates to CASSLPNTEAFF.

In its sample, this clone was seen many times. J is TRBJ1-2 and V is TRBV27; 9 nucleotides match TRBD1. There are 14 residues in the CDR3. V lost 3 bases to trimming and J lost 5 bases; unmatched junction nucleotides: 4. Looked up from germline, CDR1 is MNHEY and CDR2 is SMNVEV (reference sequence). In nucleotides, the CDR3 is TGTGCCAGCAGTTTCGTGACAGGGGGATATGGCTACACCTTC. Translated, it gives CASSFVTGGYGYTF.

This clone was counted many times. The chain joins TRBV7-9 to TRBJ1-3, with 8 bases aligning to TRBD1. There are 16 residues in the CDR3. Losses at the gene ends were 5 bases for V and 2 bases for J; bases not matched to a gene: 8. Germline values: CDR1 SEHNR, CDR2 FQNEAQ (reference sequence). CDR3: CASSPDRVSAGNTIYF. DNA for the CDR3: TGTGCCAGCAGCCCGGACAGGGTTTCGGCTGGAAACACCATATATTTT.

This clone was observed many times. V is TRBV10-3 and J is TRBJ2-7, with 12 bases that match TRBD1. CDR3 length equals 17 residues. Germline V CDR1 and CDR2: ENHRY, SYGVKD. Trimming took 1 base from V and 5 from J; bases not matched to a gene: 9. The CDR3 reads CAISELFGTGGVHEQYF. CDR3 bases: TGTGCCATCAGTGAGTTGTTCGGGACAGGGGGCGTCCACGAGCAGTACTTC.

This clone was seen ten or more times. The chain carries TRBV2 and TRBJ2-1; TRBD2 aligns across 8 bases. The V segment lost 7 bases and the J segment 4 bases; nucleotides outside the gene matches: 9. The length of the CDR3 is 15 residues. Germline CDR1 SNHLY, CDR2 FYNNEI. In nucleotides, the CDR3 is TGTGCCAGCATTCGTTTAGCGGGGAAATACAATGAGCAGTTCTTC. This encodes CASIRLAGKYNEQFF.